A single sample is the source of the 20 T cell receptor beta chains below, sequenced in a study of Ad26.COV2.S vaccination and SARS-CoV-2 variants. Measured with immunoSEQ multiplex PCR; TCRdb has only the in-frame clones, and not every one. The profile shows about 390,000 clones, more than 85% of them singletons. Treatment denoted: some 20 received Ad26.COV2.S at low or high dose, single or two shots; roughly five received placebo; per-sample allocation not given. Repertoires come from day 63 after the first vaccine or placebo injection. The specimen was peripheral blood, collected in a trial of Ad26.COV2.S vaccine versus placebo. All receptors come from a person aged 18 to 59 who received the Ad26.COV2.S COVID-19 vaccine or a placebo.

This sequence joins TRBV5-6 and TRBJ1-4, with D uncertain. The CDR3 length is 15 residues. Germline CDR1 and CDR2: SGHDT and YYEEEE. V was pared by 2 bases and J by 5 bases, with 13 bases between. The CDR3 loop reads CASSFKTQLNEKLFF. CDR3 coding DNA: TGTGCCAGCAGCTTTAAGACACAATTAAATGAAAAACTGTTTTTT.

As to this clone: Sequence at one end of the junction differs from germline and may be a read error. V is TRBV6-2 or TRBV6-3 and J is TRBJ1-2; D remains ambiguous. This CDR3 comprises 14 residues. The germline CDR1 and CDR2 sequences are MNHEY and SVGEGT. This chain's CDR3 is CASSYSQSNYGYTF. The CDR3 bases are TGTGCCAGCAGCTACTCCCAGAGTAACTATGGCTACACCTTC.

The CDR3: CASSIEQGAASPLHF. CDR3 sequence (DNA): TGTGCCAGTAGTATAGAGCAGGGGGCGGCTTCACCCCTCCACTTT. The chain links TRBV19 to TRBJ1-6; 8 positions match TRBD1. V trimming: 0 bases; J trimming: 9 bases; junction bases outside the gene matches: 4. CDR1 LNHDA and CDR2 SQIVND come from the germline V gene (reference sequence). The CDR3 consists of 15 residues.

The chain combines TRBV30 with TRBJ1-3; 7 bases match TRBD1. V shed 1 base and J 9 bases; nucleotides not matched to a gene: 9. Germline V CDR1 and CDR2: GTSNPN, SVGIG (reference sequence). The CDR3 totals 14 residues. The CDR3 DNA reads TGTGCCTGGAGTGGAAGAAGGGCAGGGGGCACCATATATTTT. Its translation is CAWSGRRAGGTIYF.

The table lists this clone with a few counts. This CDR3 reads CASSLNGDSNQPQHF. CDR3 sequence (DNA): TGTGCCAGCAGCTTAAATGGAGATAGCAATCAGCCCCAGCATTTT. The chain joins TRBV7-6 to TRBJ1-5; no definite D call. The CDR3 length is 15 residues. V dropped 2 bases and J dropped 0 bases, with 8 bases sitting between them. Germline CDR1 reads SGHVS; CDR2 reads FNYEAQ.

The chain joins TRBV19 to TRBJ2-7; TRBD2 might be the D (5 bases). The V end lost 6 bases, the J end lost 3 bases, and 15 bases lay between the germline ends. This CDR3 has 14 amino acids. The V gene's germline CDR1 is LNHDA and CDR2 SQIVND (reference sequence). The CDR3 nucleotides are TGTGCCAGTAGCAATAATGGGGAGAGCTACGAGCAGTACTTC. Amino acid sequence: CASSNNGESYEQYF.

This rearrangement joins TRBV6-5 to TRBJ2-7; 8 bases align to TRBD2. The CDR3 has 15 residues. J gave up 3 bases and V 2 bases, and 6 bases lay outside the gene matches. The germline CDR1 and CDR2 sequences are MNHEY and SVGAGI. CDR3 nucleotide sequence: TGTGCCAGCAGTTACGCAGCGGGGGCCCGCTACGAGCAGTACTTC. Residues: CASSYAAGARYEQYF.

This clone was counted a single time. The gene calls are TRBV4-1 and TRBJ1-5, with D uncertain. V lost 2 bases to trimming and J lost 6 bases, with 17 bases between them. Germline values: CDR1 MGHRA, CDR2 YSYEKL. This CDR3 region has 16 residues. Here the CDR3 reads CASSQNPALNSQPQHF. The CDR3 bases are TGCGCCAGCAGCCAAAACCCGGCCCTAAACAGTCAGCCCCAGCATTTT.

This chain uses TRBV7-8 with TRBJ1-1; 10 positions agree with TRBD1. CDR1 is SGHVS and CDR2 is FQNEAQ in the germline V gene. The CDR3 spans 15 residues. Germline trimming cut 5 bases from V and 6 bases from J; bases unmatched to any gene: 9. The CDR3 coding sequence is TGTGCCAGCAGCAGGGGACAGGGGAGGGTGGCTGAAGCTTTCTTT. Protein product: CASSRGQGRVAEAFF.

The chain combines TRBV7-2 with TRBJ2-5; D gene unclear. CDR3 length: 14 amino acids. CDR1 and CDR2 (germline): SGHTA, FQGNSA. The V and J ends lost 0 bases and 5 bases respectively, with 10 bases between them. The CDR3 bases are TGTGCCAGCAGCTTAGCCCCACCTCGGGAGACCCAGTACTTC. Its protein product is CASSLAPPRETQYF.

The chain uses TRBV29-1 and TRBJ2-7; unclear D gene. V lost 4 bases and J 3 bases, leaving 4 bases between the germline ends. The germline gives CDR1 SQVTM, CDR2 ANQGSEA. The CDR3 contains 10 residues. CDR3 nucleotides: TGCAGCGTTGTTATCTACGAGCAGTACTTC. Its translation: CSVVIYEQYF.

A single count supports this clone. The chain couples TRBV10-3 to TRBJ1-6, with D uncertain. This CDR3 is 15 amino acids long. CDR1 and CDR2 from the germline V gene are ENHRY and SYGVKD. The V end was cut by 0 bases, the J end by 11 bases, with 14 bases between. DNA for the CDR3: TGTGCCATCAGTGAGTCGGGAGGACCCCGGGCACCCCTCCACTTT. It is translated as CAISESGGPRAPLHF.

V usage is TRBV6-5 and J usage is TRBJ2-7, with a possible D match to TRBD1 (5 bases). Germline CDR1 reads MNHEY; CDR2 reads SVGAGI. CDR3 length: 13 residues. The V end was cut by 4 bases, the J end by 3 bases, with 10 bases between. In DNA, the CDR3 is TGTGCCAGCAGTTCCAGGGCGATCTACGAGCAGTACTTC. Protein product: CASSSRAIYEQYF.

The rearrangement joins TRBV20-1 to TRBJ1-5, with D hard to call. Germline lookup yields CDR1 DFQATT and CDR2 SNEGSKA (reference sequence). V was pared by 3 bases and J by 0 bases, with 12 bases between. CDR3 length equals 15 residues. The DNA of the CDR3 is TGCAGTGCTAGTTCTCAATCTTATAGCAATCAGCCCCAGCATTTT. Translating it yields CSASSQSYSNQPQHF.

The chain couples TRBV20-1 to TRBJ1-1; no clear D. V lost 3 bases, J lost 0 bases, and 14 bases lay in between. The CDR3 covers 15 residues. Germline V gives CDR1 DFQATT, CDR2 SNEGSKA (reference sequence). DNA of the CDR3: TGCAGTGCTAGTCGCAGGTCAGTTTTGAACACTGAAGCTTTCTTT. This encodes CSASRRSVLNTEAFF.

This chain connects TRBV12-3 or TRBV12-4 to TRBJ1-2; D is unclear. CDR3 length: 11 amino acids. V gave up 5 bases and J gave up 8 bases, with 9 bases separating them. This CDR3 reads CASSQAGGYTF. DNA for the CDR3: TGTGCCAGCAGTCAGGCTGGGGGCTACACCTTC.

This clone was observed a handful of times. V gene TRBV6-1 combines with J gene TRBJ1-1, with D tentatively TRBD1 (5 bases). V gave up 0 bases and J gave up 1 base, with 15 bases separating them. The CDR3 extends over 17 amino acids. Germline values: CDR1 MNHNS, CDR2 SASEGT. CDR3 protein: CASSEAVGRGRNTEAFF. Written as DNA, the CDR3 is TGTGCCAGCAGTGAAGCTGTGGGGCGGGGAAGGAACACTGAAGCTTTCTTT.

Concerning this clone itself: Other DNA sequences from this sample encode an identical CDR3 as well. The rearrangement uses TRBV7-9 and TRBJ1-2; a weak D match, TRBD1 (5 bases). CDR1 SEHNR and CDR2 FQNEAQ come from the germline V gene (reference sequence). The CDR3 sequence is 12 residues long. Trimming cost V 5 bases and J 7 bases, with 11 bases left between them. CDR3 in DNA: TGTGCCAGCAGCGCTGATCAGGGTGGCTACACCTTC. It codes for CASSADQGGYTF.

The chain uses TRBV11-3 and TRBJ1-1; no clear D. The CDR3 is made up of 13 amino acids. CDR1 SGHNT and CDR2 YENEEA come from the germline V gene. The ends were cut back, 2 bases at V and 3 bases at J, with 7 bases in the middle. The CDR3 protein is CASSLNSYTEAFF. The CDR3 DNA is TGTGCCAGCAGCTTAAACAGCTACACTGAAGCTTTCTTT.

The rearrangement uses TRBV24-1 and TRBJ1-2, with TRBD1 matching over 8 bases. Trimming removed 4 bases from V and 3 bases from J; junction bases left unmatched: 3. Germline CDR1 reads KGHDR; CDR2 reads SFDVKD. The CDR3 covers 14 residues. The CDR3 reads CATSDRTGYYGYTF. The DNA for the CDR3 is TGTGCCACCAGTGACCGGACAGGGTACTATGGCTACACCTTC.